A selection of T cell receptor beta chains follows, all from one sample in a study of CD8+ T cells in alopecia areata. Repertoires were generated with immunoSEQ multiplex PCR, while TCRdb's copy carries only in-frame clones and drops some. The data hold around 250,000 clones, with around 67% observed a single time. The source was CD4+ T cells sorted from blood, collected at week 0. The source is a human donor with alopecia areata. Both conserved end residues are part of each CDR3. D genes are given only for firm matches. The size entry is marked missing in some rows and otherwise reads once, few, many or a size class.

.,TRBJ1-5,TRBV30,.,TGTGCCTGGAGTAGGGCCCGCAATCAGCCCCAGCATTTT,CAWSRARNQPQHF
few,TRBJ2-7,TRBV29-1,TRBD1,TGCAGCGTTTTCCCGGGACAGGGGGCGAGGGAGCAGTACTTC,CSVFPGQGAREQYF
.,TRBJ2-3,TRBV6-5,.,TGTGCCAGCAGTTACTCGAGGGGGAACAGAGGAGATACGCAGTATTTT,CASSYSRGNRGDTQYF
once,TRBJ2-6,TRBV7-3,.,TGTGCCAGCAGCTTTGGGGCCAACGTCCTGACTTTC,CASSFGANVLTF
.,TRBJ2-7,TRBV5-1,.,TGCGCCAGCAGCTTGACAGGGTTGGTCCCCTACGAGCAGTACTTC,CASSLTGLVPYEQYF
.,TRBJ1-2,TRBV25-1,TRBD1,TGTGCCAGCACCGGACAGGCCGGCTATGGCTACACCTTC,CASTGQAGYGYTF
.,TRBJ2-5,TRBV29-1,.,TGCAGCGTTGATAGGAATATACAAGAGACCCAGTACTTC,CSVDRNIQETQYF
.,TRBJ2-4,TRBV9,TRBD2,TGTGCCAGCAGCGCCCCTTCGGCGGGGGACATTCAGTACTTC,CASSAPSAGDIQYF
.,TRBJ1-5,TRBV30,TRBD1,TGTGCCTGGGACAGGGGATACAATCAGCCCCAGCATTTT,CAWDRGYNQPQHF
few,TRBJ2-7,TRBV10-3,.,TGTGCCATCAGTGAGGTCCCAGGCTACGAGCAGTACTTC,CAISEVPGYEQYF
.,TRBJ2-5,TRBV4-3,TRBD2,TGCGCCAGCAGCCAAGATCCCCAGGCTAGCGGGGGGGGGACCCAGTACTTC,CASSQDPQASGGGTQYF
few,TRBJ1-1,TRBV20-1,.,TGCAGTGCTAGAAAGAACACTGAAGCTTTCTTT,CSARKNTEAFF
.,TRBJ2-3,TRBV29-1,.,TGCAGCGTCCTATTAGGTCCGCAGTATTTT,CSVLLGPQYF
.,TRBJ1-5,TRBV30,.,TGTGCCTGGAGCCCGGACAAATTTAGCAATCAGCCCCAGCATTTT,CAWSPDKFSNQPQHF
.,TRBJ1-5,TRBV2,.,TGTGCCAGCAATATGGAGAATCAGCCCCAGCATTTT,CASNMENQPQHF
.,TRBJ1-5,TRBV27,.,TGTGCCAGCACCGAAGCGGGATTAGGGAATCAGCCCCAGCATTTT,CASTEAGLGNQPQHF
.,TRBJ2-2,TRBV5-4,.,TGTGCCAGCAGCTTGGCCGGCAGCCACACCGGGGAGCTGTTTTTT,CASSLAGSHTGELFF
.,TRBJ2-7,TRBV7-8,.,TGTGCCAGCAGCCCCGGGTCTATATACGAGCAGTACTTC,CASSPGSIYEQYF
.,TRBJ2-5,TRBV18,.,TGTGCCAGCTCAATACCCCAAGAGACCCAGTACTTC,CASSIPQETQYF
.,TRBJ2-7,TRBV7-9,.,TGTGCCAGCAGCTTAGGGGGCCCGGACGAGCAGTACTTC,CASSLGGPDEQYF
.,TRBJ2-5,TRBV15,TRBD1,TGTGCCACCAGCAGAGGAGGACAGGGTGCAGAGACCCAGTACTTC,CATSRGGQGAETQYF
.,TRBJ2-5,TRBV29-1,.,TGCAGCGCGGGGAGCACCCAGTACTTC,CSAGSTQYF
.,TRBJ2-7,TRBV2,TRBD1,TGTGCCAGCAGAAGGGTGACAGGGGACCCCTACGAGCAGTACTTC,CASRRVTGDPYEQYF
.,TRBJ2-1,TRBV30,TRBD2,TGTGCCTGGGGTTTTCGTGGGACTAGCGGGTACAATGAGCAGTTCTTC,CAWGFRGTSGYNEQFF
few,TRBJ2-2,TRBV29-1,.,TGCAGCGTTGTTTATGGAGCCGCGAACACCGGGGAGCTGTTTTTT,CSVVYGAANTGELFF
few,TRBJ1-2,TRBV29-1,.,TGCAGCGCCTCAGGCGGGACAAACTATGGCTACACCTTC,CSASGGTNYGYTF
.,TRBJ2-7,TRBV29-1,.,TGCAGCGTTGGAAGGGCACCGGGTGCCGAGCAGTACTTC,CSVGRAPGAEQYF
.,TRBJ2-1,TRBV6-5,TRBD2,TGTGCCAGCAGGACGAGCGGGGGCTCCTACAATGAGCAGTTCTTC,CASRTSGGSYNEQFF
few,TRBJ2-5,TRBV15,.,TGTGCCACCAGCAGAGTCCGAGGTTGGGAGACCCAGTACTTC,CATSRVRGWETQYF
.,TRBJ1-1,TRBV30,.,TGTGCCTGGACGGAGGGGTTGAACACTGAAGCTTTCTTT,CAWTEGLNTEAFF
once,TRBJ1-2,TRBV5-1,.,TGCGCCAGCAGCCCTCAAGTCTGGGACTCTGATGGCTACACCTTC,CASSPQVWDSDGYTF
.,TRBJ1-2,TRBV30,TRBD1,TGTGCCTGGAGTGCGGACAGGGCCTATGGCTACACCTTC,CAWSADRAYGYTF
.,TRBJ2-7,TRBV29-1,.,TGCAGCGTCGAGGGGGACGGGGCCTACTCCTACGAGCAGTACTTC,CSVEGDGAYSYEQYF
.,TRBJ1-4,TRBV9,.,TGTGCCAGCAGCGTAGAGGCAGAACCGAGTGAAAAACTGTTTTTT,CASSVEAEPSEKLFF
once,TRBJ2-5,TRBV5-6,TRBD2,TGTGCCAGCAACGTGACTAGCGGGTACTACCAGACCCAGTACTTC,CASNVTSGYYQTQYF
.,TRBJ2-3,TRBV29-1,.,TGCAGCGTTGACTCAGCCTCCACAGATACGCAGTATTTT,CSVDSASTDTQYF
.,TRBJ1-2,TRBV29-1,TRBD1,TGCAGCGCTAGGACAGGGGTAAACTATGGCTACACCTTC,CSARTGVNYGYTF
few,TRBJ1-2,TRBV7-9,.,TGTGCCAGCAGCTACCTCTCCCCCTATGGCTACACCTTC,CASSYLSPYGYTF
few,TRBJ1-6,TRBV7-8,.,TGTGCCAGCAGCCCCGATTTGGGTTCACCCCTCCACTTT,CASSPDLGSPLHF
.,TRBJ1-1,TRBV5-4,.,TGTGCCAGCAGCCCGTCCCTAGGGATGAGTACTGAAGCTTTCTTT,CASSPSLGMSTEAFF
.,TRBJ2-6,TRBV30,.,TGTGCCTGGATCGCCAGGGACTCTGGGGCCAACGTCCTGACTTTC,CAWIARDSGANVLTF
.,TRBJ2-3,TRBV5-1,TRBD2,TGCGCCAGCAGCTCTAGCGGGGGGGCAGATACGCAGTATTTT,CASSSSGGADTQYF
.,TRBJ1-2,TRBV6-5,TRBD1,TGTGCCAGCAGTTACTTGACGGACAGGGGCGTGGGCTACACCTTC,CASSYLTDRGVGYTF
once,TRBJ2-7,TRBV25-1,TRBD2,TGTGCCAGCAGTGCGACTAGCGGGGGGAGATACGAGCAGTACTTC,CASSATSGGRYEQYF
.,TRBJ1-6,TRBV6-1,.,TGTGCCAGCAGTGAAGCCGATTGGCCTTCCTCCTATAATTCACCCCTCCACTTT,CASSEADWPSSYNSPLHF
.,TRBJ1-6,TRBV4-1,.,TGCGCCAGCAGCCCCACCGGGATGGCCAATTCACCCCTCCACTTT,CASSPTGMANSPLHF
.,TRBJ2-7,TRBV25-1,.,TGTGCCAGCAGTGAGGCCTACGAGCAGTACTTC,CASSEAYEQYF